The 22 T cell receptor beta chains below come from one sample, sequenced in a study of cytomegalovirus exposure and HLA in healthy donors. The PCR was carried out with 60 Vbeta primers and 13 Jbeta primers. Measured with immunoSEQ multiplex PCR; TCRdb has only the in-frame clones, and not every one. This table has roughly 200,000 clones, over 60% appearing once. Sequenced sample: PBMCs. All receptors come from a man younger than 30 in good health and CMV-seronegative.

Here the CDR3 DNA reads TGCAGCGTCGGCGGGGGGGAGACCCAGTACTTC. This encodes CSVGGGETQYF. V is TRBV29-1 and J is TRBJ2-5, with TRBD2 matching over 8 bases. V shed 6 bases, J shed 5 bases, and the junction held 2 bases outside the gene matches. Germline lookup yields CDR1 SQVTM and CDR2 ANQGSEA. The CDR3 runs to 11 residues.

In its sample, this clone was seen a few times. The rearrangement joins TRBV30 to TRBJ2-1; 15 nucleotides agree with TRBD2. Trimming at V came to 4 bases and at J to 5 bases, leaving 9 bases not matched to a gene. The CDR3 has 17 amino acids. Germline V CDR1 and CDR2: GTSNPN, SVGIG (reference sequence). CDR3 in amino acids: CAWNGLAGGGGNNEQFF. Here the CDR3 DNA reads TGTGCCTGGAATGGACTAGCGGGAGGGGGAGGGAACAATGAGCAGTTCTTC.

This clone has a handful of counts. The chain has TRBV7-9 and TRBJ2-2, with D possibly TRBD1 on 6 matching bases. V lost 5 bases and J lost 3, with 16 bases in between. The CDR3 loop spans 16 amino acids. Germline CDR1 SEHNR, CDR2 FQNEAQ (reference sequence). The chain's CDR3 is CASSPGRAGDTGELFF. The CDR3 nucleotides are TGTGCCAGCAGCCCGGGGCGGGCAGGGGACACCGGGGAGCTGTTTTTT.

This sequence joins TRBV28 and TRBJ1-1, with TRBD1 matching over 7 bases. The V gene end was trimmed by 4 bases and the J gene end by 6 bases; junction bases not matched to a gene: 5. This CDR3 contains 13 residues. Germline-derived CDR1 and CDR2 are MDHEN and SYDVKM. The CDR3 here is CASSSGGVPEAFF. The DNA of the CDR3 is TGTGCCAGCAGTTCAGGGGGAGTGCCTGAAGCTTTCTTT.

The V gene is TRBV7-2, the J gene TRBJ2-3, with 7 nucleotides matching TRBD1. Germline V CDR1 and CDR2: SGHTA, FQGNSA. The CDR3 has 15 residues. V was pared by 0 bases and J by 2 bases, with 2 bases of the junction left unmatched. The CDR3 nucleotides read TGTGCCAGCAGCTTAGCGACAGGGCCCACAGATACGCAGTATTTT. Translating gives CASSLATGPTDTQYF.

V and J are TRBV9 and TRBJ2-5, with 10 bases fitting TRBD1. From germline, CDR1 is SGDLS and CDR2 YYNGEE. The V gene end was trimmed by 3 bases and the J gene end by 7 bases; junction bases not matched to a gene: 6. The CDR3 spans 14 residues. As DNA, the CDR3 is TGTGCCAGCAGCGACGGGACAGGGGATCGGACCCAGTACTTC. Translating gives CASSDGTGDRTQYF.

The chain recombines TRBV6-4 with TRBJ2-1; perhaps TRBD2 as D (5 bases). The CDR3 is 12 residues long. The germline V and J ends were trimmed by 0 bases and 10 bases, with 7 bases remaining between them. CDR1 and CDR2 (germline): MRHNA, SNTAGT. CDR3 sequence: CASSDSPGEQFF. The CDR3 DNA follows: TGTGCCAGCAGTGACTCCCCGGGGGAGCAGTTCTTC.

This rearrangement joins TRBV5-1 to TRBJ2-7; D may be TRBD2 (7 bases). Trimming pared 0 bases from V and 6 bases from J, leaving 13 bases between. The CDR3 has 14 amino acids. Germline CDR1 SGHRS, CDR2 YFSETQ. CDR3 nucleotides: TGCGCCAGCAGCTTGGGGGGGGGCAGGGGCGAGCAGTACTTC. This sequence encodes CASSLGGGRGEQYF.

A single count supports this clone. Here the CDR3 DNA reads TGTGCCAGCAGCCTAGCGGGATGGGACAATGAGCAGTTCTTC. Protein sequence: CASSLAGWDNEQFF. The chain is built from TRBV6-1 and TRBJ2-1, with TRBD2 identical over 9 bases. This CDR3 contains 14 residues. The junction had 5 bases not matched to a gene; V was cut back by 6 bases and J by 5 bases. Germline CDR1 MNHNS, CDR2 SASEGT.

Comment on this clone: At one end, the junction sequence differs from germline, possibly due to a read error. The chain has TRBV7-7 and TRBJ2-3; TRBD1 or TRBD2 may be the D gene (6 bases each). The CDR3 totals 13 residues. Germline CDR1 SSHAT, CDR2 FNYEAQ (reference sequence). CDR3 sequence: CASSLGGLDTQYF. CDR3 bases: TGTGCTAGCAGCTTAGGGGGGCTAGATACGCAGTATTTT.

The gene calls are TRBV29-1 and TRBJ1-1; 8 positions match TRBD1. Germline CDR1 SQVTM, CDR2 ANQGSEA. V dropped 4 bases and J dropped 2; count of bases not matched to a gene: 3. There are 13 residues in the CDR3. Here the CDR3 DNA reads TGCAGCGTTGGGACAGGGAAAAACACTGAAGCTTTCTTT. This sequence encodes CSVGTGKNTEAFF.

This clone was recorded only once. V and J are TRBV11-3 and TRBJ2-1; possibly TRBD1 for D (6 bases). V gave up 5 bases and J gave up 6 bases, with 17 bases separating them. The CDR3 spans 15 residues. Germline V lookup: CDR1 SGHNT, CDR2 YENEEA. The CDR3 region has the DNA TGTGCCAGCAGCCAAGGGGGTTCTAAGGGCAATGAGCAGTTCTTC. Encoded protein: CASSQGGSKGNEQFF.

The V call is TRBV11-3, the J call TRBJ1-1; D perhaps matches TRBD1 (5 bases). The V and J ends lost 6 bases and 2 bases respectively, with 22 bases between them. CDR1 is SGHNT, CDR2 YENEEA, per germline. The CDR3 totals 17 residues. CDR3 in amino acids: CASSSGLGHPLNTEAFF. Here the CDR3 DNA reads TGTGCCAGCAGTTCAGGCCTTGGACACCCCCTAAACACTGAAGCTTTCTTT.

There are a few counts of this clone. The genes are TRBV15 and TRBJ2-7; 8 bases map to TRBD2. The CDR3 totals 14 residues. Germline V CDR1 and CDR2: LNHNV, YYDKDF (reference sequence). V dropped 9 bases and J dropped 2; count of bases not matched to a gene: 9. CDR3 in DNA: TGTGCCACTAAGAAAGCGGGAGCAACCTACGAGCAGTACTTC. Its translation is CATKKAGATYEQYF.

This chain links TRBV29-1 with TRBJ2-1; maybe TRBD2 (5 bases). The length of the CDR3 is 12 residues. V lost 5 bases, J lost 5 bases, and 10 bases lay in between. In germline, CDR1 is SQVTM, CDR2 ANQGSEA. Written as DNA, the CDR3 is TGCAGCGTTACTAGTTTGAACAATGAGCAGTTCTTC. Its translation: CSVTSLNNEQFF.

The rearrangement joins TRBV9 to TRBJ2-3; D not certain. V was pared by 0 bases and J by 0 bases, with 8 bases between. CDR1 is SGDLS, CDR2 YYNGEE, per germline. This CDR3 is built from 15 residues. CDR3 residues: CASSVDGRSTDTQYF. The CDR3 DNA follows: TGTGCCAGCAGCGTAGATGGCAGAAGCACAGATACGCAGTATTTT.

This CDR3 is CASSEGRRTNEQFF. DNA for the CDR3: TGCGCCAGCAGTGAGGGCCGTCGTACCAATGAGCAGTTCTTC. The chain links TRBV10-1 to TRBJ2-1; D is unclear. Per the germline V gene, CDR1 is WNHNN and CDR2 is SYGVQD (reference sequence). This CDR3 comprises 14 residues. The V gene lost 2 bases and the J gene lost 6 bases, with 11 bases spanning the gap.

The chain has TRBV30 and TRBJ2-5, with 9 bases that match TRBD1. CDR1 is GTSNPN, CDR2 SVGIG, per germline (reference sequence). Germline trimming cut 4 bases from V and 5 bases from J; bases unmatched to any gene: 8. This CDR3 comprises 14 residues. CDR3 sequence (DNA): TGTGCCTGGAACACCGGGACAGGGTGGGAGACCCAGTACTTC. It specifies CAWNTGTGWETQYF.

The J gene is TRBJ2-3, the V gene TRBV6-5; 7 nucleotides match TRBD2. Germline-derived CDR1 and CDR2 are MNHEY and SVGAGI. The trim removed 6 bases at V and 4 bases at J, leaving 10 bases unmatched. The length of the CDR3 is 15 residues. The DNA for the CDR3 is TGTGCCAGCAGGGGAACTGGGGGGGGAGCAGATACGCAGTATTTT. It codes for CASRGTGGGADTQYF.

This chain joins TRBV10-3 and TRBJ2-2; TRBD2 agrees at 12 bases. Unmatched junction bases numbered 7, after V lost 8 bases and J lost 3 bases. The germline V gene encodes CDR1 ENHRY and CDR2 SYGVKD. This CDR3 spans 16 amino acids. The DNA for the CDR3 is TGTGCCATCCAAAGACTAGCGGGAGTGGACACCGGGGAGCTGTTTTTT. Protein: CAIQRLAGVDTGELFF.

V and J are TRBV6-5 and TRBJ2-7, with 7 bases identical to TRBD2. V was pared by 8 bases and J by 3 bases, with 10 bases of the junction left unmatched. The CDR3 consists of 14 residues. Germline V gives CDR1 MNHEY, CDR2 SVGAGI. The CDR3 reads CASSKAGTNYEQYF. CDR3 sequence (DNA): TGTGCCAGCTCAAAGGCAGGGACTAACTACGAGCAGTACTTC.

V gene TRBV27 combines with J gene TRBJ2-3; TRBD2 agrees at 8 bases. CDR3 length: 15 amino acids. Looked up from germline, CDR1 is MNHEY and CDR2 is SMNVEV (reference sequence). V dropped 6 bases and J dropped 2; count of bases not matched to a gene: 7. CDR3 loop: CASRPTSGNTDTQYF. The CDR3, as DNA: TGTGCCAGCAGGCCAACTAGCGGTAACACAGATACGCAGTATTTT.